The 26 T cell receptor beta chains in this list originate from one sample, sequenced in a study of OX40 agonist ivuxolimab in advanced cancers. The table came from immunoSEQ multiplex PCR; TCRdb's copy has only in-frame clones and leaves some out. Of tens of thousands of clones in the sample, approximately 80% were seen once. The sequencing used CD4+ or CD8+ T cells sorted from blood, collected in a trial of the OX40 agonist ivuxolimab. The source of these receptors is an adult with an advanced solid tumor such as melanoma, head and neck, liver or kidney cancer.

The chain couples TRBV30 to TRBJ1-2; the D is unclear. Germline loops: CDR1 GTSNPN, CDR2 SVGIG (reference sequence). V shed 0 bases and J shed 4 bases, with 9 bases lying between them. This CDR3 region has 13 residues. The CDR3: CAWSVLVAYGYTF. The DNA for the CDR3 is TGTGCCTGGAGTGTATTAGTGGCCTATGGCTACACCTTC.

This chain connects TRBV6-5 to TRBJ1-2; D remains unclear. The V end was cut by 7 bases, the J end by 4 bases, with 19 bases between. Germline V gives CDR1 MNHEY, CDR2 SVGAGI. There are 15 residues in the CDR3. CDR3 sequence: CASTTRTAPSYGYTF. The DNA for the CDR3 is TGTGCCAGCACCACTAGGACGGCACCTTCCTATGGCTACACCTTC.

The chain links TRBV5-1 to TRBJ2-7, with 9 bases that match TRBD1. The trim removed 7 bases at V and 2 bases at J, leaving 4 bases unmatched. The germline CDR1 and CDR2 sequences are SGHRS and YFSETQ. The CDR3 covers 13 residues. The DNA for the CDR3 is TGCGCCAGCCGAGGGACAGGGACCTACGAGCAGTACTTC. The encoded protein is CASRGTGTYEQYF.

The rearrangement joins TRBV4-1 to TRBJ2-7, with 7 bases that match TRBD1. Germline lookup yields CDR1 MGHRA and CDR2 YSYEKL. After removal of 1 base from V and 7 bases from J, the junction contained 13 bases not matched to a gene. CDR3 length equals 16 residues. CDR3 sequence: CASSQGKTTGYFEQYF. CDR3 nucleotide sequence: TGCGCCAGCAGCCAAGGGAAGACGACAGGGTATTTTGAGCAGTACTTC.

The J gene is TRBJ2-5, the V gene TRBV5-1; the match to TRBD2 covers 15 bases. From germline, CDR1 is SGHRS and CDR2 YFSETQ. The CDR3 spans 17 residues. Trimming took 4 bases from V and 0 from J; bases not matched to a gene: 4. This chain's CDR3 is CASSPGTSGGNQETQYF. The DNA for the CDR3 is TGCGCCAGCAGCCCCGGGACTAGCGGGGGGAACCAAGAGACCCAGTACTTC.

V and J are TRBV27 and TRBJ1-1, with D unclear. Between the trimmed V and J ends, which lost 5 bases and 4 bases, there was a span of 14 bases. Germline V CDR1 and CDR2: MNHEY, SMNVEV (reference sequence). The CDR3 sequence is 14 residues long. CDR3 loop: CASSLSWGSTEAFF. CDR3 nucleotides: TGTGCCAGCAGTCTCAGTTGGGGATCCACTGAAGCTTTCTTT.

This clone was counted between two and nine times. The CDR3 DNA reads TGTGCCAGCAGCCCACGGGTGAACACTGAAGCTTTCTTT. Translation: CASSPRVNTEAFF. This chain links TRBV7-6 with TRBJ1-1; D is undetermined. The CDR3 has 13 amino acids. Trimming removed 5 bases at V and 0 bases at J, with 7 bases between. Germline lookup yields CDR1 SGHVS and CDR2 FNYEAQ. The whole variable domain, filled in from reference TRBV7-6 and TRBJ1-1, reads GAGVSQSPRYKVTKRGQDVALRCDPISGHVSLYWYRQALGQGPEFLTYFNYEAQQDKSGLPNDRFSAERPEGSISTLTIQRTEQRDSAMYRCASSPRVNTEAFFGQGTRLTVV.

The rearrangement links TRBV5-1 to TRBJ2-2; 7 bases fit TRBD2. This CDR3 has 15 amino acids. The V segment lost 2 bases and the J segment 4 bases; nucleotides outside the gene matches: 5. In germline, CDR1 is SGHRS, CDR2 YFSETQ. CDR3 nucleotides: TGCGCCAGCAGCTTCGGACTAGTTACCACCGGGGAGCTGTTTTTT. Amino acids: CASSFGLVTTGELFF.

The gene calls are TRBV18 and TRBJ1-2; a weak D match, TRBD1 (6 bases). Germline-derived CDR1 and CDR2 are KGHSH and LQKENI. There are 16 residues in the CDR3. V was trimmed by 5 bases and J by 7 bases, leaving 23 bases between them. The CDR3: CASSNAPKQGSSGYTF. CDR3 coding DNA: TGTGCCAGCTCAAACGCTCCGAAGCAGGGGTCCTCTGGCTACACCTTC.

The CDR3 region has the DNA TGTGCCAGCAGCTTAGCGGGAGGATCTGAAGCTTTCTTT. Its translation: CASSLAGGSEAFF. The chain couples TRBV7-6 to TRBJ1-1; D is undetermined. The CDR3 runs 13 residues. Trimming shortened V by 0 bases and J by 6 bases, and 8 bases separated the two germline ends. Germline-derived CDR1 and CDR2 are SGHVS and FNYEAQ.

The CDR3, as DNA: TGTGCCAGCACCCCAGCCGGTAGCTACGAGCAGTACTTC. Translation gives CASTPAGSYEQYF. This chain joins TRBV2 and TRBJ2-7; D gene ambiguous. Per germline, CDR1 SNHLY and CDR2 FYNNEI. The length of the CDR3 is 13 residues. V was clipped by 7 bases and J by 3 bases, with 13 bases between them.

This clone has a handful of counts. CDR3 sequence reads: CASSRPTGEGTEAFF. The CDR3, as DNA: TGCGCCAGCAGCCGGCCGACAGGGGAGGGGACTGAAGCTTTCTTT. The chain links TRBV4-1 to TRBJ1-1, with 8 bases that match TRBD1. CDR1 is MGHRA, CDR2 YSYEKL, per germline. The ends lost 4 bases at V and 5 bases at J; junction bases unmatched: 9. CDR3 size: 15 residues.

The chain couples TRBV19 to TRBJ1-1; D ambiguous. V lost 8 bases and J 0 bases, leaving 19 bases between the germline ends. Germline V gene sequence: CDR1 LNHDA, CDR2 SQIVND (reference sequence). The CDR3 spans 16 residues. The CDR3 sequence is CASAMWAALLNTEAFF. The CDR3 DNA follows: TGTGCCAGTGCTATGTGGGCGGCACTGCTGAACACTGAAGCTTTCTTT.

The chain couples TRBV6-1 to TRBJ2-7, with D tentatively TRBD1 (6 bases). The length of the CDR3 is 14 residues. V dropped 1 base and J dropped 3 bases, with 10 bases sitting between them. CDR1 is MNHNS and CDR2 is SASEGT in the germline V gene. Written as DNA, the CDR3 is TGTGCCAGCAGTGAAGGGACAGTCTTCTACGAGCAGTACTTC. Amino acid sequence: CASSEGTVFYEQYF.

This sequence joins TRBV4-2 and TRBJ2-7; D is tentatively TRBD1 or TRBD2 (6 bases each). CDR3 size: 14 residues. The germline gives CDR1 LGHNA, CDR2 YNFKEQ. V gave up 7 bases and J gave up 7 bases, with 20 bases separating them. The CDR3 DNA sequence: TGTGCCAGCACCCCTTCAGGGGATCGGGGGGAGCAGTACTTC. The encoded protein is CASTPSGDRGEQYF.

V is TRBV6-1 and J is TRBJ2-1; the match to TRBD1 covers 9 bases. Germline CDR1 reads MNHNS; CDR2 reads SASEGT. The CDR3 has 14 residues. V was clipped by 7 bases and J by 7 bases; unmatched bases: 8. The CDR3 here is CASTRGQGLNEQFF. CDR3 sequence (DNA): TGTGCCAGCACCCGGGGACAGGGATTAAATGAGCAGTTCTTC.

The chain couples TRBV19 to TRBJ2-2, with D hard to call. Germline V gene sequence: CDR1 LNHDA, CDR2 SQIVND (reference sequence). V gave up 0 bases and J gave up 5 bases, with 10 bases separating them. This CDR3 has 15 amino acids. The CDR3 DNA reads TGTGCCAGTAGTATAGATCTTTGGGGAACCGGGGAGCTGTTTTTT. Translating it yields CASSIDLWGTGELFF.

The chain couples TRBV6-6 to TRBJ2-3; D ambiguous. The germline V and J ends were trimmed by 10 bases and 5 bases, with 22 bases remaining between them. Germline values: CDR1 MNHNY, CDR2 SVGAGI (reference sequence). This CDR3 is 15 amino acids long. CDR3 nucleotides: TGTGCCACCCAAATGAGGTACCAGCCCGGAGATACGCAGTATTTT. Its protein is CATQMRYQPGDTQYF.

The V and J genes are TRBV5-1 and TRBJ1-3; D not resolved. The CDR3 consists of 16 residues. Germline lookup yields CDR1 SGHRS and CDR2 YFSETQ. The V and J ends lost 0 bases and 0 bases respectively, with 10 bases between them. CDR3 nucleotides: TGCGCCAGCAGCTTGGAACAGCTAGGCTCTGGAAACACCATATATTTT. Translated: CASSLEQLGSGNTIYF.

This clone is classed as medium-sized. This sequence joins TRBV30 and TRBJ2-3, with a tentative D call TRBD2 (6 bases). Per germline, CDR1 GTSNPN and CDR2 SVGIG (reference sequence). Trimming removed 1 base at V and 1 base at J, with 9 bases between. The CDR3 loop spans 14 amino acids. The CDR3 DNA sequence: TGTGCCTGGAGTGCAGCGGGTCGCACAGATACGCAGTATTTT. This codes for CAWSAAGRTDTQYF.

The chain is built from TRBV6-6 and TRBJ2-2, with D perhaps TRBD2 (7 bases). Germline-derived CDR1 and CDR2 are MNHNY and SVGAGI (reference sequence). Between the trimmed V and J ends, which lost 2 bases and 7 bases, there was a span of 11 bases. The CDR3 loop spans 14 amino acids. CDR3 sequence (DNA): TGTGCCAGCAGTTACAGGGGGGAGGGCGGGGAGCTGTTTTTT. This codes for CASSYRGEGGELFF.

This chain uses TRBV9 with TRBJ1-1, with D possibly being TRBD1 (5 bases). The CDR3 spans 15 residues. Germline lookup yields CDR1 SGDLS and CDR2 YYNGEE. V lost 0 bases to trimming and J lost 1 base, with 10 bases between them. The CDR3 DNA is TGTGCCAGCAGCGTAGGGGAACAGGCGAACACTGAAGCTTTCTTT. It translates to CASSVGEQANTEAFF.

The chain links TRBV5-4 to TRBJ1-2; TRBD1 is a possible D gene (5 bases). CDR1 SGHNT and CDR2 YYREEE come from the germline V gene (reference sequence). The CDR3 totals 14 residues. The V and J ends lost 1 base and 6 bases respectively, with 13 bases between them. In DNA form, the CDR3 reads TGTGCCAGCAGCTTGAGGAGCAGGGCGCATGGCTACACCTTC. Translation: CASSLRSRAHGYTF.

V and J are TRBV28 and TRBJ2-7; 8 bases fit TRBD1. Germline loops: CDR1 MDHEN, CDR2 SYDVKM. This CDR3 spans 15 amino acids. The trim removed 5 bases at V and 0 bases at J, leaving 6 bases unmatched. This CDR3 is CASSRGTGLSYEQYF. CDR3 sequence (DNA): TGTGCCAGCAGTCGGGGGACAGGCCTCTCCTACGAGCAGTACTTC.

V usage is TRBV10-1 and J usage is TRBJ2-3, with TRBD2 as a possible D gene (6 bases). The CDR3 runs to 13 residues. Per germline, CDR1 WNHNN and CDR2 SYGVQD (reference sequence). Between the trimmed V and J ends, which lost 3 bases and 6 bases, there was a span of 10 bases. Here the CDR3 reads CASSDPGLDTQYF. In DNA, the CDR3 is TGCGCCAGCAGTGACCCGGGACTTGATACGCAGTATTTT.

This chain links TRBV28 with TRBJ1-2; TRBD1 aligns across 7 bases. Germline V gives CDR1 MDHEN, CDR2 SYDVKM. V lost 5 bases to trimming and J lost 0 bases; unmatched junction nucleotides: 3. The CDR3 has 14 amino acids. CDR3 in amino acids: CASSGTATNYGYTF. The CDR3 DNA follows: TGTGCCAGCAGTGGGACAGCCACTAACTATGGCTACACCTTC.